The text below deals with one TCR beta chain. The antigen remains unidentified. V trimming: 4 bases; J trimming: 6 bases; junction bases outside the gene matches: 12. Germline V gives CDR1 SGHNT, CDR2 YYREEE (reference sequence). The CDR3 consists of 16 residues. Primers for the PCR totalled 60 Vbeta and 13 Jbeta. Generated by immunoSEQ multiplex PCR, the TCRdb table keeps only in-frame clones and is missing some. The repertoire holds fewer than 250,000 clones, with over 80% as singletons. This sample was taken from a study of cytomegalovirus exposure and HLA in healthy donors. Study-level findings and limits: The authors listed 164 TCR beta chains as cytomegalovirus-associated. Segments of the TCR beta V type were, in most cases, productive about 87% or about 30% of the time in an earlier analysis.

This receptor was identified in a boy younger than 10 in good health and CMV-seronegative. The V gene is TRBV5-4, the J gene TRBJ2-2, with 7 bases fitting TRBD2. The sample consisted of PBMCs. CDR3 region: CASSDSRGGGAGELFF. The CDR3 DNA sequence: TGTGCCAGCAGCGACTCCCGCGGGGGTGGCGCCGGGGAGCTGTTTTTT. Drawing the rest from reference TRBV5-4 and TRBJ2-2, the complete variable domain is ETGVTQSPTHLIKTRGQQVTLRCSSQSGHNTVSWYQQALGQGPQFIFQYYREEENGRGNFPPRFSGLQFPNYSSELNVNALELDDSALYLCASSDSRGGGAGELFFGEGSRLTVL.